This TCR beta chain was captured by sequencing in a study of blood T cell repertoires in COVID-19 (dated by TCRdb to about 2020). Turning to the overall study: The collaborator samples originated in the United States, Italy and Spain and spanned the acute and convalescent phases of COVID-19. The sample metadata nearly always contained a de-identified subject ID, COVID-19 status, age in years and sex. A freely available public database, intended as a resource for researchers studying the immune response to SARS-CoV-2, is where the repertoires were released. Where HLA class I and class II types were available, the types were taken from metadata supplied by the sample provider, not from assay-based typing. Samples were obtained from the ongoing ImmuneRACE study (first 160 participants) and from approximately 1,200 subjects provided by 6 global collaborators. The prospective study material was composed of cDNA or gDNA derived from T cells, B-cell-depleted T cells, or PBMCs. The dataset comprised deeply sampled blood TCRbeta repertoires from subjects exposed to, actively infected with, or recovered from COVID-19.

General conclusions and limits of the study: The amount of clinical and demographic metadata varied by source and participant and was provided uncurated.

TCRbeta CDR3 regions were amplified from genomic DNA by means of the immunoSEQ Assay, a bias-controlled multiplex PCR. As for how the authors treated the data: The number of nucleated cells in each sample was estimated by amplification of reference gene primers within the assay. To quantify the absolute abundance of each unique TCRbeta CDR3 rearrangement, sequence reads were collapsed and filtered. Productive Simpson clonality was computed per sample as the square root of Simpson's diversity index over productive rearrangements. Held by TCRdb, this immuneACCESS table contains in-frame sequences only and omits some clones. Under half of the omission traces to an unresolved V gene where checked; the cause of the rest is unknown. The V and J calls and clone size are taken from that table; D and trimming were inferred from the DNA. Across this sample there are 300,000 to 350,000 clones, with roughly 88% seen only once. The ten most abundant clones make up 2.2% of the sample.

CDR1 and CDR2 are drawn from the germline V gene: SGHTS, YDEGEE. There are 13 amino acids in the CDR3, from cysteine to phenylalanine inclusive. Kept here is only the CDR3 DNA, which spans 39 bases and is read in frame from base 1. The trim is 0 bases for V and 6 bases for J, with a gap of 9 bases between the germline ends. Participants in the prospective study were aged about 18 to 100 years, lived in some 24 United States geographic areas, and enrolled through a virtual design. In the prospective study, cohorts were assigned on the basis of participant-reported clinical history obtained from a screening survey and a study questionnaire. Recovered participants in ImmuneRACE Cohort 3 were defined by two consecutive negative NP/OP PCR tests, clearance by a healthcare professional, or resolution of symptoms. In the prospective study, mobile phlebotomists collected whole blood, serum and a nasopharyngeal or oropharyngeal swab from each participant. Additional blood draws and questionnaires over an approximately 2-month period could optionally be provided by prospective study participants. Before DNA extraction, blood samples from the prospective study were shipped at room temperature or frozen.

A word on this clone: No cognate antigen has been identified for it. One base away there is no much larger clone; base qualities are not given.

The sample consisted of PBMCs or T cells enriched from blood (not recorded which). The receptor was isolated from a man aged 30-40 years who had recovered from COVID-19. The chain joins TRBV5-8 to TRBJ1-2, with TRBD1 tentatively as D gene (5 bases match). Here is the DNA: TGTGCCAGCAGCTTGGGGGGCGCTAATGGCTACACCTTC. This gives the protein CASSLGGANGYTF.